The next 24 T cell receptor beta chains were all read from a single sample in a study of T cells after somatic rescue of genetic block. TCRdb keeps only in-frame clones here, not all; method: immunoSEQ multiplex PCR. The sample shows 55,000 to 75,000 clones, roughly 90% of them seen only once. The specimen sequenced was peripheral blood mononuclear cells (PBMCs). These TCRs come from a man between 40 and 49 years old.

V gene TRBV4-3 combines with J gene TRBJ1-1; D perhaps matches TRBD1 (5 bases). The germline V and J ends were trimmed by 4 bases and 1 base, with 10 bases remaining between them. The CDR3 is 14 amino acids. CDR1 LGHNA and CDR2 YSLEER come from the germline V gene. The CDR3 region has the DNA TGCGCCAGCAGCCCCGGGACGAGGAACACTGAAGCTTTCTTT. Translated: CASSPGTRNTEAFF.

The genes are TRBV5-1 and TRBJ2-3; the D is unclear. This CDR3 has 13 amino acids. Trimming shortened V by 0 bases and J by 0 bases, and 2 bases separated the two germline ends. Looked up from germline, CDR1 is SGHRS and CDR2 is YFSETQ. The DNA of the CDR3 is TGCGCCAGCAGCTTGGGCAGCACAGATACGCAGTATTTT. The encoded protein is CASSLGSTDTQYF.

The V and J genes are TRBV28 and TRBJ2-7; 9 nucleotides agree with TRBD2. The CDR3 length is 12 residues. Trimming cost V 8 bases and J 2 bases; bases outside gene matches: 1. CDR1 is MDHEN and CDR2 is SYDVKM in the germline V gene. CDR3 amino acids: CASRTSAYEQYF. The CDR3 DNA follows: TGTGCCAGCCGGACTAGCGCCTACGAGCAGTACTTC.

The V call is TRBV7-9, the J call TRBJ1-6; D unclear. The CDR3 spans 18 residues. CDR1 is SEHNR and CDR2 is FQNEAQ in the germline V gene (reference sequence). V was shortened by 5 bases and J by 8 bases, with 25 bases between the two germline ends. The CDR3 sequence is CASSVYGGRGVGDSPLHF. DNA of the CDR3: TGTGCCAGCAGCGTATACGGTGGCAGAGGTGTTGGTGATTCACCCCTCCACTTT.

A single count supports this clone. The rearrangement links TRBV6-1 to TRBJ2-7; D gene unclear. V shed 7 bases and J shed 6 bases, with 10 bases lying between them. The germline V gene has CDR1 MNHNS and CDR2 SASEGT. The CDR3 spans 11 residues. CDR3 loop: CASNYLGEQYF. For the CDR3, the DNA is TGTGCCAGCAACTATTTAGGCGAGCAGTACTTC.

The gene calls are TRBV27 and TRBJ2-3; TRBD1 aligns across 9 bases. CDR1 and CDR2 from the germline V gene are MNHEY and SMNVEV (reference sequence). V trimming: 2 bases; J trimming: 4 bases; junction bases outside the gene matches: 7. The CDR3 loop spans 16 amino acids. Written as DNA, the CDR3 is TGTGCCAGCAGTTTAGCGCCGGGACAGGGCCCAGATACGCAGTATTTT. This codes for CASSLAPGQGPDTQYF.

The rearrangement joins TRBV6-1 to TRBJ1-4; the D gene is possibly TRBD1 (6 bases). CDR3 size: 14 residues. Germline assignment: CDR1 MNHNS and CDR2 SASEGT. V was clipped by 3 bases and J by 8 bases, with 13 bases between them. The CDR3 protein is CASSESSGDEKLFF. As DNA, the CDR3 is TGTGCCAGCAGTGAGTCCTCAGGGGACGAAAAACTGTTTTTT.

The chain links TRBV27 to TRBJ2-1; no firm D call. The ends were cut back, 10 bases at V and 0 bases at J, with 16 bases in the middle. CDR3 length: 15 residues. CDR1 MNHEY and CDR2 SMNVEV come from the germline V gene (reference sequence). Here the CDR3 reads CATRNNPYSYNEQFF. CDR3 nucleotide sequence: TGTGCCACCCGGAACAACCCATACTCCTACAATGAGCAGTTCTTC.

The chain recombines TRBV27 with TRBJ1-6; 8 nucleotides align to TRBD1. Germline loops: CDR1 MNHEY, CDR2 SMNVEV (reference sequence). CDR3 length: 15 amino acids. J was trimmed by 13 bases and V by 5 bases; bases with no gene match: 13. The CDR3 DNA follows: TGTGCCAGCAGTCTCGAGCCAGGGGGCCTGTTGCCCCTCCACTTT. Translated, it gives CASSLEPGGLLPLHF.

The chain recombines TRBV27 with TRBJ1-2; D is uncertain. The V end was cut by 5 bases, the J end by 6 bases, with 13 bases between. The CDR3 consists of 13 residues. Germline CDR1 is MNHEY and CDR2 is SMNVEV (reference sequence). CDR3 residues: CASSPAAWDGYTF. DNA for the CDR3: TGTGCCAGCAGTCCCGCGGCCTGGGATGGCTACACCTTC.

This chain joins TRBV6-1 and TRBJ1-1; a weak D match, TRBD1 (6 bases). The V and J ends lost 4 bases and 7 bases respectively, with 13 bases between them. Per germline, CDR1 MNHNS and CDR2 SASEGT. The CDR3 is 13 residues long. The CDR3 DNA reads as TGTGCCAGCAGTGTCAACGGGGGCAATGAAGCTTTCTTT. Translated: CASSVNGGNEAFF.

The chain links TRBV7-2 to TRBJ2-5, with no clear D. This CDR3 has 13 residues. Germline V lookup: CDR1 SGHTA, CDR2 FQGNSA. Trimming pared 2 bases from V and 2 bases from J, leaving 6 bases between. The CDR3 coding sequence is TGTGCCAGCAGCTTAACCATACAAGAGACCCAGTACTTC. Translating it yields CASSLTIQETQYF.

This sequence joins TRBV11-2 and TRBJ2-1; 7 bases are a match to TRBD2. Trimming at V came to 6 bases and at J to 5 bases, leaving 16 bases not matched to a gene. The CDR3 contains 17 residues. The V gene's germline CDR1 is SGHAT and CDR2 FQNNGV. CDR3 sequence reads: CASSFPFGLAVNNEQFF. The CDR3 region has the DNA TGTGCCAGCAGTTTTCCCTTCGGGCTAGCGGTGAACAATGAGCAGTTCTTC.

The CDR3 DNA sequence: TGTGCCAGCAGTGAATCCTGGGCGAACACCGGGGAGCTGTTTTTT. This sequence encodes CASSESWANTGELFF. The V call is TRBV6-1, the J call TRBJ2-2; no reliable D call. CDR1 is MNHNS and CDR2 is SASEGT in the germline V gene. Trimming took 2 bases from V and 0 from J, leaving 7 bases between them. The CDR3 is made up of 15 amino acids.

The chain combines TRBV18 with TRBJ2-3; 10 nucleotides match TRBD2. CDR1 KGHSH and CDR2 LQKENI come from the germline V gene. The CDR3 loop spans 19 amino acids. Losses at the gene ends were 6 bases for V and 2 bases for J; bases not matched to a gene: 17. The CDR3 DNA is TGTGCCAGCTCCCCTGACGGCACTAGCGGGGCCAGGCTCACAGATACGCAGTATTTT. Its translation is CASSPDGTSGARLTDTQYF.

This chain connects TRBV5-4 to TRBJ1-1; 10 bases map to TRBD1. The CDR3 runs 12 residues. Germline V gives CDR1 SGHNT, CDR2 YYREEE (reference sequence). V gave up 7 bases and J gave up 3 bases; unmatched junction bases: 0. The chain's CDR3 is CASGTGDTEAFF. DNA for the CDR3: TGTGCCAGCGGGACAGGGGACACTGAAGCTTTCTTT.

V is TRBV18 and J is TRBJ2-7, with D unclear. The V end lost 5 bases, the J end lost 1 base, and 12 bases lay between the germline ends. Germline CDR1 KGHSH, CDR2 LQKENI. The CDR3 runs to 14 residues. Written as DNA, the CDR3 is TGTGCCAGCTCATTTCCGACCGCATCCTACGAGCAGTACTTC. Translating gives CASSFPTASYEQYF.

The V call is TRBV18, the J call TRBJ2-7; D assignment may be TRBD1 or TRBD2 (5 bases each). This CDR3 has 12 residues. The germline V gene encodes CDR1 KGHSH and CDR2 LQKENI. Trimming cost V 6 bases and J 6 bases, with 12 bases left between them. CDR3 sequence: CASSWAGAEQYF. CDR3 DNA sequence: TGTGCCAGCTCCTGGGCCGGGGCCGAGCAGTACTTC.

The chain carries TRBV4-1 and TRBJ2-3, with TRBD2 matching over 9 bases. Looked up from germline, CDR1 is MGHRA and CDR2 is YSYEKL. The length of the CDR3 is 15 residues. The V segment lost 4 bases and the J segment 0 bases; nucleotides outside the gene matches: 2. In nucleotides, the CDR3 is TGCGCCAGCAGCCTAGCGGGGGTGAGCACAGATACGCAGTATTTT. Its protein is CASSLAGVSTDTQYF.

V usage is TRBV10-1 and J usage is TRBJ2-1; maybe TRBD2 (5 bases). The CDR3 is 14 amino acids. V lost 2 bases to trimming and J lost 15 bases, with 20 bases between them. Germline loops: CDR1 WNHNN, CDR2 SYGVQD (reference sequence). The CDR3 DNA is TGCGCCAGCAGTGAGGGGTCCGCGGGTATTATAGGGTTCTTC. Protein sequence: CASSEGSAGIIGFF.

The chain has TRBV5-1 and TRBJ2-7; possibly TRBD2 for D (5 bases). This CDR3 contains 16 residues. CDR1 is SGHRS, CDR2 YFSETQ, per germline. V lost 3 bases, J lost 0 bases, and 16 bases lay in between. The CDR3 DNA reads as TGCGCCAGCAGCTCGCGCGGCCGGGGTCGCTCCTACGAGCAGTACTTC. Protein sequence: CASSSRGRGRSYEQYF.

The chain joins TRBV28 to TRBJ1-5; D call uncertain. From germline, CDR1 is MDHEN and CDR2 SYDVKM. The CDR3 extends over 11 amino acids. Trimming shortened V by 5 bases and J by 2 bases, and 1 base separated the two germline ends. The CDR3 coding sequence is TGTGCCAGCAGTCGCAATCAGCCCCAGCATTTT. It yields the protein CASSRNQPQHF. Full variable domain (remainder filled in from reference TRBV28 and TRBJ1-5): DVKVTQSSRYLVKRTGEKVFLECVQDMDHENMFWYRQDPGLGLRLIYFSYDVKMKEKGDIPEGYSVSREKKERFSLILESASTNQTSMYLCASSRNQPQHFGDGTRLSIL.

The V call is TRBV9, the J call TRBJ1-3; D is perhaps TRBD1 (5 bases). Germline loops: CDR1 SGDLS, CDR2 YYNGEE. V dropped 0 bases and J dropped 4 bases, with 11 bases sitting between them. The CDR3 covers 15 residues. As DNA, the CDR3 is TGTGCCAGCAGCGTAGGGGACTTCGCCGGAAACACCATATATTTT. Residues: CASSVGDFAGNTIYF.

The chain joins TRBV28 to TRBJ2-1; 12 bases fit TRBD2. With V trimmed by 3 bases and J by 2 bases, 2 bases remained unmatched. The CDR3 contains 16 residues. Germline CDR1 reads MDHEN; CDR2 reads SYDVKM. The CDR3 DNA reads TGTGCCAGCAGTTTCGCTAGCGGGAGGGCCTACAATGAGCAGTTCTTC. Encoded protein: CASSFASGRAYNEQFF.